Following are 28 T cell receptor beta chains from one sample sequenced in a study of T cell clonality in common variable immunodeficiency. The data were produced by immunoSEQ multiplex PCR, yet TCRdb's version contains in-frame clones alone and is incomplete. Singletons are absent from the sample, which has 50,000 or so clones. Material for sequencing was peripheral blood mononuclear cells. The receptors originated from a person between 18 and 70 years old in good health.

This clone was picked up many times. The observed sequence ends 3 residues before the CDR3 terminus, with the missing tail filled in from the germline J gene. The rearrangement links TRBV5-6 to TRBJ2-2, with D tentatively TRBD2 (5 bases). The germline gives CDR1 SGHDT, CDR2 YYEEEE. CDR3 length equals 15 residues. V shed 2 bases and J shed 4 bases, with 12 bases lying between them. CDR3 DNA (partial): TGTGCCAGCAGCTTCGCCATAGCGATCACCGGGGAG. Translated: CASSFAIAITGE. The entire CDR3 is CASSFAIAITGELFF.

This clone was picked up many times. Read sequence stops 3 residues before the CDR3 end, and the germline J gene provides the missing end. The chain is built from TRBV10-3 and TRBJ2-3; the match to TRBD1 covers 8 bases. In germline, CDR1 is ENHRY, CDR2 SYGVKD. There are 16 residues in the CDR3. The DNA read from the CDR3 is TGTGCCATCAGTGAGATATCGAACAGGGGGAAGGAGACG. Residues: CAISEISNRGKET. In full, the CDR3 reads CAISEISNRGKETQYF.

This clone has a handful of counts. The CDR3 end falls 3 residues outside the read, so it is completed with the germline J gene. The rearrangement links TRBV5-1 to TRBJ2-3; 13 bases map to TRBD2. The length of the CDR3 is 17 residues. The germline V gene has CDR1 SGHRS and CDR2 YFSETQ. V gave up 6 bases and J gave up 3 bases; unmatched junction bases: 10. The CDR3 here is CASTIGTSGVGTDTQYF. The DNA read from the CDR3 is TGCGCCAGCACCATAGGGACTAGCGGGGTCGGGACAGATACG.

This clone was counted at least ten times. CDR3 protein: CASSQVGASGSVEQFF. The covered CDR3 bases are TGTGCCAGCAGCCAAGTGGGGGCTAGCGGTTCGGTTGAG. The V gene is TRBV4-2, the J gene TRBJ2-1; D is possibly TRBD2 (7 bases). The CDR3 is cut off 3 residues early in the read; its end comes from the germline J gene. The ends were cut back, 1 base at V and 9 bases at J, with 19 bases in the middle. This CDR3 region has 16 residues. Looked up from germline, CDR1 is LGHNA and CDR2 is YNFKEQ.

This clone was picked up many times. This CDR3 reads CAWTQQKGGQPQHF. CDR3 bases read: TGTGCCTGGACGCAACAAAAGGGTGGTCAGCCC. This chain uses TRBV30 with TRBJ1-5; no firm D call. The missing CDR3 end, 3 residues past where the read stops, is filled in from the germline J gene. This CDR3 has 14 residues. The germline gives CDR1 GTSNPN, CDR2 SVGIG (reference sequence). V dropped 4 bases and J dropped 6 bases, with 16 bases sitting between them.

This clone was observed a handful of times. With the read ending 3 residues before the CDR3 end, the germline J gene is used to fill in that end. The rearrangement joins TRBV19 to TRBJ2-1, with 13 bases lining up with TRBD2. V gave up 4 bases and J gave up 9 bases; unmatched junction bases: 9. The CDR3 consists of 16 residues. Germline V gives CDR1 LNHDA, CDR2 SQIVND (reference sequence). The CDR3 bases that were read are TGTGCCAGTAGTACCCTGGGACTAGCGGGATCCGTTGAG. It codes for CASSTLGLAGSVE. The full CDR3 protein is CASSTLGLAGSVEQFF.

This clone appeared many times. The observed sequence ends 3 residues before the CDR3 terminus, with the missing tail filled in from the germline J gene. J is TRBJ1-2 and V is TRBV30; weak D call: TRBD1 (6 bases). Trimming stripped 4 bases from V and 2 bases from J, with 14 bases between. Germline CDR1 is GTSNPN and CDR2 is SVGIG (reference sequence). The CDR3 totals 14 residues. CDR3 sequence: CAWTLWRGNYGYTF. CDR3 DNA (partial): TGTGCCTGGACTCTATGGAGGGGGAACTATGGC.

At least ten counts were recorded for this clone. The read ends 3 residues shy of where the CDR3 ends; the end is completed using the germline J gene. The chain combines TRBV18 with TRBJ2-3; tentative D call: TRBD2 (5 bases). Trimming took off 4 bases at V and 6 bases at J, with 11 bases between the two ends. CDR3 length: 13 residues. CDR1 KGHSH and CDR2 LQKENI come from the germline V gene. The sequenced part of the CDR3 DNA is TGTGCCAGCTCACTCGGCTTAGCGGATACG. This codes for CASSLGLADT. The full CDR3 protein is CASSLGLADTQYF.

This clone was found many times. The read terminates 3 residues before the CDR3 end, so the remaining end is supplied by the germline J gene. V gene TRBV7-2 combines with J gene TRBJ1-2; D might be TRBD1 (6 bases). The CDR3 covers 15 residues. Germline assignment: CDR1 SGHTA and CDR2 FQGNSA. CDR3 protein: CASNLGGQGTAGYTF. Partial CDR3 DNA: TGTGCCAGCAACCTGGGGGGGCAGGGCACGGCGGGC.

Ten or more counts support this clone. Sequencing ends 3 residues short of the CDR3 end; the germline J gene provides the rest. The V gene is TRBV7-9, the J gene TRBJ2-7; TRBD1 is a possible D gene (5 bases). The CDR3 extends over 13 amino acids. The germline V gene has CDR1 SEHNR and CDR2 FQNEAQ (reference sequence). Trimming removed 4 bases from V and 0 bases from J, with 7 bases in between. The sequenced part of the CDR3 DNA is TGTGCCAGCAGCTCGACAGACTCCTACGAG. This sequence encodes CASSSTDSYE. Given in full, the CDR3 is CASSSTDSYEQYF.

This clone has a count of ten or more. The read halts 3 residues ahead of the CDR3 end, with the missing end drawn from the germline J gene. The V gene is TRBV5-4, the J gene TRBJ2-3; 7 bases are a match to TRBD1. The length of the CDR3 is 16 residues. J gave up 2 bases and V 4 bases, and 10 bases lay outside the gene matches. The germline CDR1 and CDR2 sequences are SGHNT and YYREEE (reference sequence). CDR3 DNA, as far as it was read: TGTGCCAGCAGCATCAAATGGACAGGACTCACAGATACG. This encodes CASSIKWTGLTDT. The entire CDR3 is CASSIKWTGLTDTQYF.

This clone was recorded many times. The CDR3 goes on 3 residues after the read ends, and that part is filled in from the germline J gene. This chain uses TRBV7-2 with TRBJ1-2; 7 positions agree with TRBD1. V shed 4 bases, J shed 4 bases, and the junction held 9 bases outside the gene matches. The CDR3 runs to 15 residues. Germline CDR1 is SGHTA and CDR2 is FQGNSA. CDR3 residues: CASSSLPGTVYGYTF. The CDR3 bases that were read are TGTGCCAGCAGCTCGCTACCCGGGACAGTCTATGGC.

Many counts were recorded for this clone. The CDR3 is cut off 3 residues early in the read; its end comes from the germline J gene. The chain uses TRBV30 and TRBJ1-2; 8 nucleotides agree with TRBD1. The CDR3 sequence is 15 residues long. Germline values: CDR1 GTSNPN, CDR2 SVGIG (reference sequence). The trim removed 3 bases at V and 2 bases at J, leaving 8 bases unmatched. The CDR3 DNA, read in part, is TGTGCCTGGAGCCTACAGGGGGGGACCAACTATGGC. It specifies CAWSLQGGTNYG. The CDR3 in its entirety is CAWSLQGGTNYGYTF.

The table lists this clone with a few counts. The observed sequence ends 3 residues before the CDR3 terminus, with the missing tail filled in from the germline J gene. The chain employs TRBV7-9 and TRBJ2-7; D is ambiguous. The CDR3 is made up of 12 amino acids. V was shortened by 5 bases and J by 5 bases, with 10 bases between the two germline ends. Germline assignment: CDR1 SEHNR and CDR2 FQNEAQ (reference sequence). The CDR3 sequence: CASSKGAHEQYF. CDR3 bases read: TGTGCCAGCAGCAAGGGCGCCCACGAG. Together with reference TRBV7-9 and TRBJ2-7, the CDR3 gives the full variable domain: DTGVSQNPRHKITKRGQNVTFRCDPISEHNRLYWYRQTLGQGPEFLTYFQNEAQLEKSRLLSDRFSAERPKGSFSTLEIQRTEQGDSAMYLCASSKGAHEQYFGPGTRLTVT.

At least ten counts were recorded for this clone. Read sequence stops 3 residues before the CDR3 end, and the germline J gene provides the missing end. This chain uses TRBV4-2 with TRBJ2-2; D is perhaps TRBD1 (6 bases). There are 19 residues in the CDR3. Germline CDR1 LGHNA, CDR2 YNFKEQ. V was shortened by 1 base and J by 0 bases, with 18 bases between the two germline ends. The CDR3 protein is CASSQVRGRKAANTGELFF. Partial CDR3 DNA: TGTGCCAGCAGCCAAGTAAGGGGGAGAAAGGCCGCGAACACCGGGGAG.

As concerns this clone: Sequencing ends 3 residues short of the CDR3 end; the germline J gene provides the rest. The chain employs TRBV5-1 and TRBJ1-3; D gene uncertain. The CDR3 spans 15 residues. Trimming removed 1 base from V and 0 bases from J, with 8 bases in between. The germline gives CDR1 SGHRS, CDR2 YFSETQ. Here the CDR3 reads CASSLQESSGNTIYF. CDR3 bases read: TGCGCCAGCAGCTTGCAGGAGAGCTCTGGAAACACC.

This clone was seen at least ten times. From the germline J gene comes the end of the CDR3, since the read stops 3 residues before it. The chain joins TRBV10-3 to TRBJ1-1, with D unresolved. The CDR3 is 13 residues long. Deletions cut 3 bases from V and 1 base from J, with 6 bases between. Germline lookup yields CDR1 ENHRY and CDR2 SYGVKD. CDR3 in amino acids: CAISERGNTEAFF. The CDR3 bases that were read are TGTGCCATCAGTGAAAGAGGGAACACTGAA.

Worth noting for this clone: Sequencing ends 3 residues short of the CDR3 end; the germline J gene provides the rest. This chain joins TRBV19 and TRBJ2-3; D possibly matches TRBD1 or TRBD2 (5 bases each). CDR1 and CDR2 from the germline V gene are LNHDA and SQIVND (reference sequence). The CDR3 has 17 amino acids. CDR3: CASSIGAGSYSNQPQYF. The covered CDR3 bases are TGTGCCAGTAGTATAGGAGCAGGGAGCTATAGCAATCAGCCG.

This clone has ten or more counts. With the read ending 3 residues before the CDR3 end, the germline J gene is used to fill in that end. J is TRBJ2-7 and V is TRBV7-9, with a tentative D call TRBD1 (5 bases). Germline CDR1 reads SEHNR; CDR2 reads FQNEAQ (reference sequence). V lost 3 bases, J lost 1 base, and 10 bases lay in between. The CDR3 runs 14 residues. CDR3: CASSFLGPSYEQYF. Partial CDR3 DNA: TGTGCCAGCAGCTTCTTGGGGCCGTCCTACGAG.

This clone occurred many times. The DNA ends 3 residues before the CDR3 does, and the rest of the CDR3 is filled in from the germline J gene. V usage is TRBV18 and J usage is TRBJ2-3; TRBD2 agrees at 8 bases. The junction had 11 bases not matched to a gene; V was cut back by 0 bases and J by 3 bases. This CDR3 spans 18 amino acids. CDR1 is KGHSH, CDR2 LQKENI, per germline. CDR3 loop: CASSPPIRLAGYTDTQYF. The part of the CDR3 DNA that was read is TGTGCCAGCTCACCACCGATCCGGTTAGCGGGATATACAGATACG.

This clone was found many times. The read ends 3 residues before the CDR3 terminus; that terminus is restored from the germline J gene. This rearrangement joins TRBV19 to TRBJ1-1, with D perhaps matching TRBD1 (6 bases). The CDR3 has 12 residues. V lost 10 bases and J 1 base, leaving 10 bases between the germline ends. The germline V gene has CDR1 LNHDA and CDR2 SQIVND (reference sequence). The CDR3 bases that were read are TGTGCCACTTTGACAGGGAACACTGAA. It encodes CATLTGNTE. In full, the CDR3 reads CATLTGNTEAFF.

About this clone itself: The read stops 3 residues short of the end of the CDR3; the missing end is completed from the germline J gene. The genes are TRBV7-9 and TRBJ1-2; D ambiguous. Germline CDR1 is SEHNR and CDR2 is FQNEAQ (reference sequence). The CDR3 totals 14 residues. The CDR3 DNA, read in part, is TGTGCCAGCGATGGTGGGCGGGGAACATATACC. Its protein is CASDGGRGTYT. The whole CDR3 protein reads CASDGGRGTYTYTF.

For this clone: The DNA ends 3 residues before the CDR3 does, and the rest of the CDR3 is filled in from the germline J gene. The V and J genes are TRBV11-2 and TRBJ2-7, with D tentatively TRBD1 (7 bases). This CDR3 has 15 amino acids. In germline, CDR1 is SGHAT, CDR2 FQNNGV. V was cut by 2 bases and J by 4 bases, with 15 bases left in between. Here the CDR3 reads CASSLTRRDSYEQYF. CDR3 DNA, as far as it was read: TGTGCCAGCAGCTTAACCCGGAGGGACAGTTACGAG.

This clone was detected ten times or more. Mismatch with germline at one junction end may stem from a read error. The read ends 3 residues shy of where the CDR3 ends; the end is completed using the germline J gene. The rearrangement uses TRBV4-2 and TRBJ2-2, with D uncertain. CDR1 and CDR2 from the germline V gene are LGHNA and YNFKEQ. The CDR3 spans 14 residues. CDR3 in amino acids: CASSQAEATGELFF. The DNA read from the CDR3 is TGCGCCAGCAGCCAGGCTGAGGCCACCGGGGAG.

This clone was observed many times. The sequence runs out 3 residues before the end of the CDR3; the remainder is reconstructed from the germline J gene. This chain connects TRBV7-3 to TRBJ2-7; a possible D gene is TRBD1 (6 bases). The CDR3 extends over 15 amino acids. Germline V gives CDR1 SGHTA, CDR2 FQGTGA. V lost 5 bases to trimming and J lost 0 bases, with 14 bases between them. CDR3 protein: CASSLTGTSSYEQYF. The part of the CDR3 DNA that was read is TGTGCCAGCAGCCTGACAGGAACAAGCTCCTACGAG.

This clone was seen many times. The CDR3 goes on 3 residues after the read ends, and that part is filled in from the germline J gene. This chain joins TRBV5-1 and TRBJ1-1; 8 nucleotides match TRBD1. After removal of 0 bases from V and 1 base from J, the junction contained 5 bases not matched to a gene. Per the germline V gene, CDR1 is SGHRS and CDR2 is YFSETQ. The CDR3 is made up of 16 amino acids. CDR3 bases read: TGCGCCAGCAGCTTGGAGGCAGGGGGCGCGAACACTGAA. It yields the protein CASSLEAGGANTE. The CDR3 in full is CASSLEAGGANTEAFF.

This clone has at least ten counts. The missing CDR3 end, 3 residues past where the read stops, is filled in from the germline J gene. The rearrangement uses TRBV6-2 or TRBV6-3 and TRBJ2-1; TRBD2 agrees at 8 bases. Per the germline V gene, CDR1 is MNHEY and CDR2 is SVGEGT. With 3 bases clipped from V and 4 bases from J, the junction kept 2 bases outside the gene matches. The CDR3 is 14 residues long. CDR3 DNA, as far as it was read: TGTGCCAGCAGTTATAGCGGGGAGTACAATGAG. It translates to CASSYSGEYNE. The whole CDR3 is CASSYSGEYNEQFF.

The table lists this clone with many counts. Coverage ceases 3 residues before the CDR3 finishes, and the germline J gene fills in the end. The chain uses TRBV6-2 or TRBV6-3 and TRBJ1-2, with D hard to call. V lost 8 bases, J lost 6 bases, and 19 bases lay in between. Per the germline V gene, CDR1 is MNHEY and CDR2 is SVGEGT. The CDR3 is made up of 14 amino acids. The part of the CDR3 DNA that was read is TGTGCCAGCCGTCAAAATAGGGTCGTTGATGGC. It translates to CASRQNRVVDG. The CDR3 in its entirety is CASRQNRVVDGYTF.